These 30 T cell receptor beta chains were all obtained from the same sample, sequenced in a study of shared clonotypes between healthy human individuals. Measured with immunoSEQ multiplex PCR; TCRdb has only the in-frame clones, and not every one. The sample lists about 2.3 million clones, 85% to 95% occurring once. The specimen sequenced was naive CD4+ T cells from PBMCs. Subset: CD45RA+ positively selected. Source of these receptors: a man aged 18-30 years in good health. Some clones in this sample may be carry-over from other donors' samples.

This clone has just one count. The chain is built from TRBV30 and TRBJ2-7, with D possibly called TRBD1 or TRBD2 (5 bases each). The CDR3 contains 16 residues. Germline V gives CDR1 GTSNPN, CDR2 SVGIG (reference sequence). Trimming shortened V by 1 base and J by 3 bases, and 19 bases separated the two germline ends. CDR3 DNA: TGTGCCTGGAGTGGCCGATCAGGGAGACCGAACTACGAGCAGTACTTC. This gives the protein CAWSGRSGRPNYEQYF. Variable domain in full (rest from reference TRBV30 and TRBJ2-7): SQTIHQWPATLVQPVGSPLSLECTVEGTSNPNLYWYRQAAGRGLQLLFYSVGIGQISSEVPQNLSASRPQDRQFILSSKKLLLSDSGFYLCAWSGRSGRPNYEQYFGPGTRLTVT.

The chain joins TRBV9 to TRBJ1-2; D might be TRBD1 (6 bases). Germline CDR1 reads SGDLS; CDR2 reads YYNGEE. V lost 3 bases, J lost 8 bases, and 32 bases lay in between. The CDR3 spans 19 residues. The CDR3 region is CASSGGRGSLSGSNQGYTF. DNA of the CDR3: TGTGCCAGCAGCGGGGGGCGGGGATCCTTAAGCGGGAGCAATCAAGGCTACACCTTC.

This clone was recorded once. The chain recombines TRBV9 with TRBJ1-5; D gene ambiguous. The CDR3 has 14 residues. The germline gives CDR1 SGDLS, CDR2 YYNGEE. The CDR3 sequence: CVPGKVLSGQPQHF. CDR3 in DNA: TGTGTCCCGGGGAAGGTCCTTTCGGGTCAGCCCCAGCATTTT.

V is TRBV6-6 and J is TRBJ1-1; D gene ambiguous. The germline V gene encodes CDR1 MNHNY and CDR2 SVGAGI (reference sequence). Trimming left V 5 bases short and J 3 bases short, with 7 bases between. The CDR3 has 12 amino acids. CDR3 coding DNA: TGTGCCAGCAGTCCCCGGGACACTGAAGCTTTCTTT. The encoded protein is CASSPRDTEAFF.

V usage is TRBV11-3 and J usage is TRBJ2-3; no clear D gene. The germline V gene encodes CDR1 SGHNT and CDR2 YENEEA. The CDR3 has 14 amino acids. The ends were cut back, 2 bases at V and 3 bases at J, with 9 bases in the middle. CDR3 nucleotide sequence: TGTGCCAGCAGCTTACTTGCGGATACAGATACGCAGTATTTT. Its translation is CASSLLADTDTQYF.

The chain recombines TRBV5-6 with TRBJ2-5; maybe TRBD2 (6 bases). In germline, CDR1 is SGHDT, CDR2 YYEEEE. The CDR3 sequence is 15 residues long. V was pared by 3 bases and J by 4 bases, with 16 bases between. The CDR3 nucleotides read TGTGCCAGCAGCTGGAGGGTAGCGACCCGAGAGACCCAGTACTTC. Its protein is CASSWRVATRETQYF. The whole variable domain, remainder taken from reference TRBV5-6 and TRBJ2-5, is DAGVTQSPTHLIKTRGQQVTLRCSPKSGHDTVSWYQQALGQGPQFIFQYYEEEERQRGNFPDRFSGHQFPNYSSELNVNALLLGDSALYLCASSWRVATRETQYFGPGTRLLVL.

The genes are TRBV5-4 and TRBJ2-2; D unresolved. Trimming left V 4 bases short and J 3 bases short, with 4 bases between. Germline values: CDR1 SGHNT, CDR2 YYREEE (reference sequence). This CDR3 has 12 residues. CDR3 DNA sequence: TGTGCCAGCAGCACCGACACCGGGGAGCTGTTTTTT. This codes for CASSTDTGELFF.

This clone was observed a single time. The V gene is TRBV7-2, the J gene TRBJ2-3; D not certain. There are 16 residues in the CDR3. V was trimmed by 5 bases and J by 2 bases, leaving 17 bases between them. Germline loops: CDR1 SGHTA, CDR2 FQGNSA. CDR3 sequence (DNA): TGTGCCAGCAGCCTTGGCCAGGTAGCCCTCACAGATACGCAGTATTTT. Translated, it gives CASSLGQVALTDTQYF. The full variable domain, its missing parts supplied by reference TRBV7-2 and TRBJ2-3, is GAGVSQSPSNKVTEKGKDVELRCDPISGHTALYWYRQSLGQGLEFLIYFQGNSAPDKSGLPSDRFSAERTGGSVSTLTIQRTQQEDSAVYLCASSLGQVALTDTQYFGPGTRLTVL.

The chain uses TRBV27 and TRBJ2-7; TRBD2 is a possible D gene (5 bases). The CDR3 is 11 residues long. Germline CDR1 reads MNHEY; CDR2 reads SMNVEV (reference sequence). Trimming cost V 5 bases and J 6 bases, with 8 bases left between them. The CDR3 bases are TGTGCCAGCAGTCGGGCGGGCGAGCAGTACTTC. This sequence encodes CASSRAGEQYF.

CDR3 DNA: TGCAGCGTTGGATGGGGAAAGTGGGAAAAACTGTTTTTT. Its translation: CSVGWGKWEKLFF. The chain links TRBV29-1 to TRBJ1-4; D is ambiguous. V shed 4 bases and J shed 8 bases, with 14 bases lying between them. The CDR3 is 13 amino acids. Per germline, CDR1 SQVTM and CDR2 ANQGSEA.

This chain links TRBV18 with TRBJ1-1; 7 bases agree with TRBD1. With 3 bases clipped from V and 5 bases from J, the junction kept 3 bases outside the gene matches. This CDR3 spans 13 amino acids. Germline assignment: CDR1 KGHSH and CDR2 LQKENI. DNA for the CDR3: TGTGCCAGCTCACCTAACAGGGGTACTGAAGCTTTCTTT. It translates to CASSPNRGTEAFF.

The chain links TRBV30 to TRBJ1-6, with a possible D match to TRBD1 (5 bases). CDR1 is GTSNPN and CDR2 is SVGIG in the germline V gene (reference sequence). This CDR3 is 15 amino acids long. Trimming took off 1 base at V and 7 bases at J, with 14 bases between the two ends. CDR3 in DNA: TGTGCCTGGAGTGACGGTGGGACGTTAAATTCACCCCTCCACTTT. Translated: CAWSDGGTLNSPLHF.

This chain links TRBV7-3 with TRBJ2-3; 8 bases line up with TRBD1. This CDR3 is 15 amino acids long. V trimming: 4 bases; J trimming: 2 bases; junction bases outside the gene matches: 5. The V gene's germline CDR1 is SGHTA and CDR2 FQGTGA. CDR3 coding DNA: TGTGCCAGCAGCTCCCGGACAGGGACCACAGATACGCAGTATTTT. Translating gives CASSSRTGTTDTQYF.

The chain carries TRBV7-8 and TRBJ1-2; the D is unclear. The length of the CDR3 is 12 residues. Germline V gene lookup returns CDR1 SGHVS and CDR2 FQNEAQ. V shed 0 bases and J shed 10 bases, with 9 bases lying between them. CDR3 loop: CASSLARNVYTF. CDR3 DNA sequence: TGTGCCAGCAGCTTAGCGCGGAATGTCTACACCTTC.

The rearrangement joins TRBV28 to TRBJ1-5, with 11 bases matching TRBD1. The V and J ends lost 4 bases and 6 bases, in that order; junction bases with no gene match: 5. Germline CDR1 reads MDHEN; CDR2 reads SYDVKM. The CDR3 spans 15 residues. CDR3 in amino acids: CASSYRDRGAQPQHF. The CDR3 DNA reads as TGTGCCAGCAGTTACCGGGACAGGGGGGCTCAGCCCCAGCATTTT.

The chain has TRBV5-6 and TRBJ2-7; 9 bases line up with TRBD2. J lost 0 bases, V lost 1 base, and 11 bases had no gene match. The CDR3 has 18 amino acids. Germline V gene lookup returns CDR1 SGHDT and CDR2 YYEEEE. Here the CDR3 DNA reads TGTGCCAGCAGCTTGTGGGAAAGCGGGAGGCCGGCCTCCTACGAGCAGTACTTC. Its translation: CASSLWESGRPASYEQYF.

V and J are TRBV4-1 and TRBJ2-1; 8 bases match TRBD2. The ends lost 0 bases at V and 1 base at J; junction bases unmatched: 5. Germline assignment: CDR1 MGHRA and CDR2 YSYEKL. CDR3 length equals 17 residues. CDR3 protein: CASSQDRLARSYNEQFF. The DNA of the CDR3 is TGCGCCAGCAGCCAAGATCGACTAGCGAGATCCTACAATGAGCAGTTCTTC.

The chain employs TRBV28 and TRBJ2-1; D may be TRBD1 (6 bases). The CDR3 runs 15 residues. Germline loops: CDR1 MDHEN, CDR2 SYDVKM. The V end was cut by 3 bases, the J end by 6 bases, with 15 bases between. This chain's CDR3 is CASSFWLSGVNEQFF. The DNA for the CDR3 is TGTGCCAGCAGTTTTTGGTTGTCAGGGGTCAATGAGCAGTTCTTC.

This clone showed up just once. V usage is TRBV18 and J usage is TRBJ2-7; 10 nucleotides align to TRBD2. The V gene's germline CDR1 is KGHSH and CDR2 LQKENI. The CDR3 covers 14 residues. V lost 6 bases, J lost 6 bases, and 8 bases stayed unmatched. CDR3 sequence (DNA): TGTGCCAGCTCGCTTGAAGCGGGAGGGAGCGAGCAGTACTTC. Its translation is CASSLEAGGSEQYF.

The chain couples TRBV6-5 to TRBJ1-1; a possible D gene is TRBD1 (6 bases). Germline V gene sequence: CDR1 MNHEY, CDR2 SVGAGI. V was pared by 8 bases and J by 1 base, with 11 bases between. The CDR3 loop spans 13 amino acids. The CDR3 region has the DNA TGTGCCAGCCTCGGGGGCCCGAACACTGAAGCTTTCTTT. It specifies CASLGGPNTEAFF.

The chain links TRBV6-5 to TRBJ1-2, with D unresolved. This CDR3 has 16 residues. Germline CDR1 reads MNHEY; CDR2 reads SVGAGI. Trimming took off 0 bases at V and 8 bases at J, with 19 bases between the two ends. CDR3 in DNA: TGTGCCAGCAGTTACTCGATGTTGGGGTCTGGTGGAGGCTACACCTTC. It codes for CASSYSMLGSGGGYTF.

The chain uses TRBV30 and TRBJ1-5; no reliable D call. V was trimmed by 1 base and J by 7 bases, leaving 14 bases between them. CDR1 GTSNPN and CDR2 SVGIG come from the germline V gene (reference sequence). This CDR3 comprises 14 residues. The CDR3 sequence is CAWSGMAVGQPQHF. In nucleotides, the CDR3 is TGTGCCTGGAGTGGAATGGCCGTCGGACAGCCCCAGCATTTT.

The chain couples TRBV5-3 to TRBJ1-5; possibly TRBD1 for D (6 bases). TRBV5-3 is an ORF for which the function is uncertain. The CDR3 length is 16 residues. Trimming pared 4 bases from V and 1 base from J, leaving 15 bases between. The CDR3 reads CARSEDRKVSNQPQHF. The CDR3 nucleotides read TGTGCCAGAAGCGAAGACAGGAAGGTGAGCAATCAGCCCCAGCATTTT.

This clone was seen a few times. This sequence joins TRBV19 and TRBJ1-2; D remains unclear. The germline V gene has CDR1 LNHDA and CDR2 SQIVND (reference sequence). The CDR3 contains 13 residues. Trimming removed 7 bases from V and 4 bases from J, with 13 bases in between. The CDR3 coding sequence is TGTGCCAGTAATTCTAAGGGCGGCTATGGCTACACCTTC. As protein: CASNSKGGYGYTF.

The chain employs TRBV19 and TRBJ2-7, with no clear D. V lost 5 bases, J lost 0 bases, and 14 bases lay in between. Germline assignment: CDR1 LNHDA and CDR2 SQIVND (reference sequence). This CDR3 is 15 amino acids long. Written as DNA, the CDR3 is TGTGCCAGTAGTGGTGTAGATGTCTCCTCCTACGAGCAGTACTTC. This sequence encodes CASSGVDVSSYEQYF.

As to this clone: This same CDR3 is encoded by further DNA sequences in the sample. The chain carries TRBV5-1 and TRBJ2-3; D remains unclear. V lost 0 bases, J lost 0 bases, and 8 bases lay in between. CDR1 and CDR2 (germline): SGHRS, YFSETQ. The CDR3 loop spans 15 amino acids. The chain's CDR3 is CASSLVPSSTDTQYF. CDR3 DNA sequence: TGCGCCAGCAGCTTGGTGCCAAGCAGCACAGATACGCAGTATTTT.

V usage is TRBV27 and J usage is TRBJ1-3; D gene ambiguous. Trimming removed 3 bases from V and 0 bases from J, with 9 bases in between. This CDR3 spans 15 amino acids. CDR1 and CDR2 (germline): MNHEY, SMNVEV (reference sequence). The CDR3 DNA is TGTGCCAGCAGTTTGCGCGCGACCTCTGGAAACACCATATATTTT. This sequence encodes CASSLRATSGNTIYF.

The chain uses TRBV4-1 and TRBJ2-3; the D gene is possibly TRBD1 (6 bases). CDR1 MGHRA and CDR2 YSYEKL come from the germline V gene. V lost 4 bases and J lost 3, with 20 bases in between. This CDR3 is built from 17 residues. The CDR3, as DNA: TGCGCCAGCAGCCCAGGCCCGGCCAGGGGAACTACAGATACGCAGTATTTT. Protein sequence: CASSPGPARGTTDTQYF.

The V gene is TRBV6-1, the J gene TRBJ1-5; TRBD1 aligns across 7 bases. V gave up 3 bases and J gave up 6 bases; unmatched junction bases: 8. This CDR3 contains 15 residues. Looked up from germline, CDR1 is MNHNS and CDR2 is SASEGT. The CDR3 region has the DNA TGTGCCAGCAGTGATGGCAGGGGGAATAGTCAGCCCCAGCATTTT. Its protein is CASSDGRGNSQPQHF.

The V gene is TRBV5-6, the J gene TRBJ1-5; tentatively, D is TRBD1 (5 bases). The CDR3 sequence is 13 residues long. Trimming pared 3 bases from V and 7 bases from J, leaving 11 bases between. Germline assignment: CDR1 SGHDT and CDR2 YYEEEE. The CDR3 reads CASSWGPSQPQHF. For the CDR3, the DNA is TGTGCCAGCAGCTGGGGCCCTTCACAGCCCCAGCATTTT.